A selection of T cell receptor beta chains follows, all from one sample in a study of technical replicates of blood from a few donors. TCRdb keeps only in-frame clones here, not all; method: immunoSEQ multiplex PCR. The sample has 75,000 to 95,000 clones; 96% are singletons. Sequencing input: T cells isolated from PBMCs. The receptor source for this set is a human donor in good health. The CDR3 runs from the conserved cysteine through the conserved F or W. A D gene is named only where the DNA matches it firmly. The size entry is marked missing in some rows and otherwise reads once, few, many or a size class.

j_call clone_size v_call d_call cdr3_aa cdr3_nt
TRBJ1-1 NA TRBV12-5 NA CASGFPGAEAFF TGTGCTAGTGGTTTCCCAGGGGCTGAAGCTTTCTTT
TRBJ2-5 NA TRBV7-9 TRBD2 CASSVGLGETQYF TGTGCCAGCAGCGTCGGACTAGGGGAGACCCAGTACTTC
TRBJ2-7 NA TRBV27 NA CASSGQIYSYEQYF TGTGCCAGCAGCGGACAGATATACTCCTACGAGCAGTACTTC
TRBJ2-1 NA TRBV4-1 NA CASSFEGGNYNEQFF TGCGCCAGCAGCTTTGAGGGAGGAAACTACAATGAGCAGTTCTTC
TRBJ2-2 NA TRBV7-3 TRBD1 CASSQTGGVDTGELFF TGTGCCAGCAGCCAGACAGGGGGAGTAGACACCGGGGAGCTGTTTTTT
TRBJ2-3 NA TRBV25-1 NA CASSGTYTDTQYF TGTGCCAGCAGTGGAACCTACACAGATACGCAGTATTTT
TRBJ2-1 NA TRBV13 TRBD2 CASSLSGTSNEQFF TGTGCCAGCAGCTTGTCCGGGACTAGCAATGAGCAGTTCTTC
TRBJ1-4 few TRBV9 NA CASSVAGGSEKLFF TGTGCCAGCAGCGTAGCTGGAGGAAGTGAAAAACTGTTTTTT
TRBJ1-1 NA TRBV5-5 NA CASSLVFAEEAFF TGTGCCAGCAGCTTGGTTTTCGCAGAAGAAGCTTTCTTT
TRBJ2-1 NA TRBV6-6 NA CASRRGSSYNEQFF TGTGCCAGCAGGCGCGGATCCTCCTACAATGAGCAGTTCTTC
TRBJ2-1 once TRBV9 NA CASSPRAGEQFF TGTGCCAGCAGCCCACGGGCGGGCGAGCAGTTCTTC
TRBJ2-5 NA TRBV28 NA CASSRPGERTQYF TGTGCCAGCAGCCGCCCCGGGGAAAGGACCCAGTACTTC
TRBJ2-3 NA TRBV19 TRBD1 CASERQGLGTDTQYF TGTGCCAGTGAAAGACAGGGCCTCGGCACAGATACGCAGTATTTT
TRBJ1-3 NA TRBV7-2 TRBD1 CASSFRTGGSGNTIYF TGTGCCAGCAGCTTTCGGACAGGAGGCTCTGGAAACACCATATATTTT
TRBJ2-7 NA TRBV6-1 TRBD1 CASKQGGNEQYF TGTGCCAGCAAACAGGGGGGTAACGAGCAGTACTTC
TRBJ1-3 NA TRBV4-3 TRBD1 CASSQEVGQGRNTIYF TGCGCCAGCAGCCAAGAAGTAGGACAGGGTCGAAACACCATATATTTT
TRBJ2-5 NA TRBV11-3 NA CASSSSLGGGQETQYF TGTGCCAGCAGCTCATCTCTTGGAGGTGGCCAAGAGACCCAGTACTTC
TRBJ1-2 NA TRBV28 TRBD1 CASSPGQTAYGYTF TGTGCCAGCAGTCCGGGACAGACAGCTTATGGCTACACCTTC
TRBJ2-1 NA TRBV29-1 NA CSADAGIYNEQFF TGCAGCGCTGACGCCGGGATCTACAATGAGCAGTTCTTC
TRBJ1-2 NA TRBV6-1 NA CASSEVWAGYTF TGTGCCAGCAGTGAAGTGTGGGCTGGCTACACCTTC
TRBJ1-2 NA TRBV9 NA CASSVGQGYGYTF TGTGCCAGCAGCGTAGGGCAGGGGTATGGCTACACCTTC
TRBJ2-2 NA TRBV14 NA CASSQLLTGTGELFF TGTGCCAGCAGCCAACTACTTACCGGGACCGGGGAGCTGTTTTTT
TRBJ2-7 NA TRBV5-4 NA CASSSFLVDSPYEQYF TGTGCCAGCAGCTCCTTTCTTGTCGACAGTCCCTACGAGCAGTACTTC
TRBJ1-5 NA TRBV19 NA CASSIDGASEGRQPQHF TGTGCCAGTAGTATAGATGGGGCTTCGGAGGGGCGACAGCCCCAGCATTTT
TRBJ2-5 NA TRBV18 TRBD2 CASSPMMAAGGPGTQYF TGTGCCAGCTCACCGATGATGGCAGCGGGAGGGCCAGGGACCCAGTACTTC
TRBJ2-7 NA TRBV4-1 TRBD2 CASSQGGGTYEQYF TGCGCCAGCAGCCAAGGGGGGGGGACCTACGAGCAGTACTTC
TRBJ1-1 NA TRBV27 NA CASLSNRVPEAFF TGTGCCAGCCTGTCGAATAGAGTCCCCGAAGCTTTCTTT
TRBJ2-7 NA TRBV6-5 TRBD2 CASKEREGVEQYF TGTGCCAGCAAGGAGCGGGAGGGGGTCGAGCAGTACTTC
TRBJ2-1 NA TRBV6-5 NA CASKGSGLWYNEQFF TGTGCCAGCAAAGGTAGCGGCCTCTGGTACAATGAGCAGTTCTTC
TRBJ2-6 NA TRBV5-1 TRBD1 CASSLSGQALSGANVLTF TGCGCCAGCAGCTTGTCCGGACAGGCCCTCTCTGGGGCCAACGTCCTGACTTTC
TRBJ1-1 NA TRBV9 NA CASSPEGQQNTEAFF TGTGCCAGCAGCCCCGAAGGACAACAGAACACTGAAGCTTTCTTT
TRBJ2-3 NA TRBV4-3 NA CASSQGLRSPLLFTDTQYF TGCGCCAGCAGCCAAGGTTTGCGGTCTCCCCTTCTATTTACAGATACGCAGTATTTT
TRBJ1-2 NA TRBV27 TRBD1 CASTSRTGSGYTF TGTGCCAGCACCTCTCGGACAGGGTCTGGCTACACCTTC
TRBJ2-1 NA TRBV5-6 NA CASSLGGTTGVWNEQFF TGTGCCAGCAGCTTGGGAGGTACAACGGGAGTTTGGAATGAGCAGTTCTTC
TRBJ1-2 NA TRBV6-5 NA CASSYYQAGPNYGYTF TGTGCCAGCAGTTACTACCAAGCGGGACCTAACTATGGCTACACCTTC
TRBJ2-7 NA TRBV5-1 NA CASSLGSQVFALDEQYF TGCGCCAGCAGCTTGGGCAGTCAGGTCTTTGCCCTCGACGAGCAGTACTTC
TRBJ2-1 NA TRBV2 TRBD2 CATYFSGRLNEQFF TGTGCCACCTATTTTAGCGGGAGATTGAATGAGCAGTTCTTC
TRBJ2-7 NA TRBV5-1 NA CASSFPGSYEQYF TGCGCCAGCAGCTTTCCGGGGTCATACGAGCAGTACTTC
TRBJ1-2 NA TRBV6-5 NA CASSPGRGKYGYTF TGTGCCAGCAGCCCCGGTCGGGGGAAATATGGCTACACCTTC
TRBJ1-2 NA TRBV4-2 NA CASSQDVANYGYTF TGTGCCAGCAGCCAAGATGTAGCTAACTATGGCTACACCTTC